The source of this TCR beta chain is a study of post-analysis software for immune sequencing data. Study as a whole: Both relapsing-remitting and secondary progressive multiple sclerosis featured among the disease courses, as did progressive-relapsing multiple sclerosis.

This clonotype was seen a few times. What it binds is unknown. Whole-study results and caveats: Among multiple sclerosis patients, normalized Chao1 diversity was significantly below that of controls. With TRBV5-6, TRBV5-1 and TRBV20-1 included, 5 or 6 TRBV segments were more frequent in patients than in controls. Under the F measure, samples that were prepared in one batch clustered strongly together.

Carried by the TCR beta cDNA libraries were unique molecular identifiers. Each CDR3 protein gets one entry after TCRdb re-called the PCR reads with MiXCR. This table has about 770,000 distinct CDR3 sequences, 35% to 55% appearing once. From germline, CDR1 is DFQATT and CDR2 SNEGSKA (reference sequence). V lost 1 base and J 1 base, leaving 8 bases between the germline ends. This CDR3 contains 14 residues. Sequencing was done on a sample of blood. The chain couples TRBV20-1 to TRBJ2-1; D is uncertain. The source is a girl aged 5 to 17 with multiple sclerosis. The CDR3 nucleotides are TGCAGTGCTAGAGGGGCCAGGTCCTACAATGAGCAGTTCTTC. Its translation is CSARGARSYNEQFF.